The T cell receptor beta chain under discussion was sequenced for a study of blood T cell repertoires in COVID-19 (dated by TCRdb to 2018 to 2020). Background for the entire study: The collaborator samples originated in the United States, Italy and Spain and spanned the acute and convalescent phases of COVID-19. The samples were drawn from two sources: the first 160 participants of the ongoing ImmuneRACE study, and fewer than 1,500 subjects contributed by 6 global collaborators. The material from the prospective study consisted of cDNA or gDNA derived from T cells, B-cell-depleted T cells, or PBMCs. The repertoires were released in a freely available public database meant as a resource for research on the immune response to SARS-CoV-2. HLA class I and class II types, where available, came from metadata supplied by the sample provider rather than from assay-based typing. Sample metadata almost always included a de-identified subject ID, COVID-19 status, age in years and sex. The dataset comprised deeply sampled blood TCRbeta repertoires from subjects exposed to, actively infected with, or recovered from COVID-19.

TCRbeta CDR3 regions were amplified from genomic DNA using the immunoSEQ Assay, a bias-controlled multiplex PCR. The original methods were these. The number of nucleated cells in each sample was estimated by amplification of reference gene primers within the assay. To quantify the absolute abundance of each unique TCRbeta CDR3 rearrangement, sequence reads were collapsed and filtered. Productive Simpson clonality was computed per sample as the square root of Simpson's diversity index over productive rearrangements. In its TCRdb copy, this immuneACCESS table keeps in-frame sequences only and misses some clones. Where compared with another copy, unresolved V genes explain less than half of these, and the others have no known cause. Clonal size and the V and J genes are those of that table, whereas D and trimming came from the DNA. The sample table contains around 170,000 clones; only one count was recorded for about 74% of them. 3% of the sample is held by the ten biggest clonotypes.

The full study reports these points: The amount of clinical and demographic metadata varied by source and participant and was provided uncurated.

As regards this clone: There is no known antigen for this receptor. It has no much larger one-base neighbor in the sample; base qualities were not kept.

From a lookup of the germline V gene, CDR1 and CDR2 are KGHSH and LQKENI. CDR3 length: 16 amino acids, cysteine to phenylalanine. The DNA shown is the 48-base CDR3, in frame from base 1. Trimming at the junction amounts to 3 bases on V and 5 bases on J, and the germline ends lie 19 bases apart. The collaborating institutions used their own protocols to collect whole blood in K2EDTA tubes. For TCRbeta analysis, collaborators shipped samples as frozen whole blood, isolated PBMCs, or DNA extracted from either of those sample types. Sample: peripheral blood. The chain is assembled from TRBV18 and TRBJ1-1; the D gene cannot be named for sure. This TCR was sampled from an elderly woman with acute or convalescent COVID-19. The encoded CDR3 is CASSPLAEGERTEAFF. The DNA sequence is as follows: TGTGCCAGCTCACCCCTTGCGGAAGGCGAACGGACTGAAGCTTTCTTT. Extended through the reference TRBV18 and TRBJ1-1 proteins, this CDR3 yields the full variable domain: NAGVMQNPRHLVRRRGQEARLRCSPMKGHSHVYWYRQLPEEGLKFMVYLQKENIIDESGMPKERFSAEFPKEGPSILRIQQVVRGDSAAYFCASSPLAEGERTEAFFGQGTRLTVV.